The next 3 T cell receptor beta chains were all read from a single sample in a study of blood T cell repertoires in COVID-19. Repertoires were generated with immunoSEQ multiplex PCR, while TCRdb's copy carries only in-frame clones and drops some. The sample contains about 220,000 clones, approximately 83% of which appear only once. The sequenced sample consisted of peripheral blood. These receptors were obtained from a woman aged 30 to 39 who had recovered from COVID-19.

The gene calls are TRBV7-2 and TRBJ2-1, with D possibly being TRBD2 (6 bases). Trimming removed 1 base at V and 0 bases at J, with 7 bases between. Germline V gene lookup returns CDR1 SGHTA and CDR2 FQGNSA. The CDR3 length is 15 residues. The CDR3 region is CASSLDGSSYNEQFF. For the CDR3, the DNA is TGTGCCAGCAGCTTAGACGGGAGCTCCTACAATGAGCAGTTCTTC.

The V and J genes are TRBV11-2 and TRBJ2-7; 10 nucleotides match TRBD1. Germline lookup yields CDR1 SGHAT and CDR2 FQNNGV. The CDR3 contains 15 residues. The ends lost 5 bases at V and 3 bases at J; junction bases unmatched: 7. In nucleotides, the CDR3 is TGTGCCAGCAGCCCGGGACAGGGGAACTTCTACGAGCAGTACTTC. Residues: CASSPGQGNFYEQYF.

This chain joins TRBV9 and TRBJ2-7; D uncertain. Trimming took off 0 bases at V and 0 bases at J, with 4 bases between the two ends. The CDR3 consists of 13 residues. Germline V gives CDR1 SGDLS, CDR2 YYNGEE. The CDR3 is CASSVAGSYEQYF. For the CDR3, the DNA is TGTGCCAGCAGCGTAGCCGGCTCCTACGAGCAGTACTTC.